A single sample is the source of the 10 T cell receptor beta chains below, sequenced in a study of cytomegalovirus exposure and HLA in healthy donors. Profiling relied on immunoSEQ multiplex PCR, and the TCRdb table lists in-frame clones only, not all of them. This sample has approximately 200,000 clones, with 75% to 90% found just once. Source material: PBMCs. The receptors were gathered from a man aged 18 to 29 in good health and CMV-seropositive.

The V call is TRBV7-9, the J call TRBJ1-1; TRBD1 might be the D (6 bases). The V gene lost 5 bases and the J gene lost 6 bases, with 19 bases spanning the gap. Germline CDR1 is SEHNR and CDR2 is FQNEAQ (reference sequence). This CDR3 has 15 residues. CDR3: CASSVTGTWLAEAFF. The CDR3, as DNA: TGTGCCAGCAGCGTAACAGGGACCTGGCTCGCTGAAGCTTTCTTT.

There are a few counts of this clone. The J gene is TRBJ1-1, the V gene TRBV4-1, with D perhaps matching TRBD1 (6 bases). This CDR3 region has 14 residues. V shed 2 bases and J shed 5 bases, with 12 bases lying between them. CDR1 and CDR2 (germline): MGHRA, YSYEKL. As DNA, the CDR3 is TGCGCCAGCAGCCAACAACAGGGTAATACTGAAGCTTTCTTT. It is translated as CASSQQQGNTEAFF.

V and J are TRBV30 and TRBJ2-1; 12 bases map to TRBD2. Germline-derived CDR1 and CDR2 are GTSNPN and SVGIG (reference sequence). The V segment lost 1 base and the J segment 9 bases; nucleotides outside the gene matches: 10. This CDR3 has 16 residues. Here the CDR3 DNA reads TGTGCCTGGAGTGGGTATCTAGCGGGAGGGGGTGGTGAGCAGTTCTTC. It codes for CAWSGYLAGGGGEQFF.

The J gene is TRBJ2-2, the V gene TRBV30, with D possibly matching TRBD2 (5 bases). The CDR3 has 15 residues. Germline V lookup: CDR1 GTSNPN, CDR2 SVGIG (reference sequence). Trimming took 3 bases from V and 2 from J, leaving 13 bases between them. The CDR3 here is CAWRVASRNTGELFF. The CDR3 nucleotides read TGTGCCTGGAGGGTGGCTAGCAGAAACACCGGGGAGCTGTTTTTT.

The genes are TRBV7-2 and TRBJ2-5; D is perhaps TRBD2 (7 bases). Germline CDR1 and CDR2: SGHTA and FQGNSA. The CDR3 is 14 residues long. Trimming stripped 5 bases from V and 5 bases from J, with 15 bases between. The CDR3 is CASSTGTTVETQYF. The CDR3 region has the DNA TGTGCCAGCAGCACAGGGACTACCGTGGAGACCCAGTACTTC.

The chain combines TRBV4-2 with TRBJ1-5; no clear D. CDR1 and CDR2 (germline): LGHNA, YNFKEQ. V was pared by 0 bases and J by 0 bases, with 15 bases between. The CDR3 extends over 18 amino acids. CDR3 residues: CASSQDVQSGYSNQPQHF. CDR3 nucleotides: TGTGCCAGCAGCCAAGATGTCCAGTCTGGTTATAGCAATCAGCCCCAGCATTTT.

CDR3 DNA sequence: TGTGCCAGCAGCCTGAACACCGGGGAGCTGTTTTTT. Translated, it gives CASSLNTGELFF. The chain employs TRBV9 and TRBJ2-2, with D hard to call. CDR3 size: 12 residues. Trimming shortened V by 4 bases and J by 1 base, and 2 bases separated the two germline ends. The germline gives CDR1 SGDLS, CDR2 YYNGEE. Complete variable domain (other parts from reference TRBV9 and TRBJ2-2): DSGVTQTPKHLITATGQRVTLRCSPRSGDLSVYWYQQSLDQGLQFLIQYYNGEERAKGNILERFSAQQFPDLHSELNLSSLELGDSALYFCASSLNTGELFFGEGSRLTVL.

The chain combines TRBV29-1 with TRBJ2-3; maybe TRBD1 (6 bases). The germline gives CDR1 SQVTM, CDR2 ANQGSEA. The CDR3 has 14 amino acids. Trimming shortened V by 6 bases and J by 1 base, and 14 bases separated the two germline ends. CDR3 nucleotide sequence: TGCAGCGTGGCAGGGGAAAGAGGCACAGATACGCAGTATTTT. This encodes CSVAGERGTDTQYF.

The rearrangement uses TRBV6-5 and TRBJ2-1, with 9 bases aligning to TRBD1. CDR1 and CDR2 (germline): MNHEY, SVGAGI. This CDR3 has 15 residues. The junction had 11 bases not matched to a gene; V was cut back by 6 bases and J by 8 bases. CDR3 loop: CASRRTGVLNHEQFF. CDR3 nucleotides: TGTGCCAGCAGACGGACAGGGGTCCTCAACCATGAGCAGTTCTTC.

As to this clone: This sample also contains other DNA sequences that code for the same CDR3. V gene TRBV19 combines with J gene TRBJ1-5; D might be TRBD1 (5 bases). V dropped 6 bases and J dropped 1 base, with 10 bases sitting between them. The germline V gene encodes CDR1 LNHDA and CDR2 SQIVND (reference sequence). The CDR3 covers 14 residues. The CDR3 bases are TGTGCCAGTAGCATAAGGGGAAGCAATCAGCCCCAGCATTTT. Amino acids: CASSIRGSNQPQHF.